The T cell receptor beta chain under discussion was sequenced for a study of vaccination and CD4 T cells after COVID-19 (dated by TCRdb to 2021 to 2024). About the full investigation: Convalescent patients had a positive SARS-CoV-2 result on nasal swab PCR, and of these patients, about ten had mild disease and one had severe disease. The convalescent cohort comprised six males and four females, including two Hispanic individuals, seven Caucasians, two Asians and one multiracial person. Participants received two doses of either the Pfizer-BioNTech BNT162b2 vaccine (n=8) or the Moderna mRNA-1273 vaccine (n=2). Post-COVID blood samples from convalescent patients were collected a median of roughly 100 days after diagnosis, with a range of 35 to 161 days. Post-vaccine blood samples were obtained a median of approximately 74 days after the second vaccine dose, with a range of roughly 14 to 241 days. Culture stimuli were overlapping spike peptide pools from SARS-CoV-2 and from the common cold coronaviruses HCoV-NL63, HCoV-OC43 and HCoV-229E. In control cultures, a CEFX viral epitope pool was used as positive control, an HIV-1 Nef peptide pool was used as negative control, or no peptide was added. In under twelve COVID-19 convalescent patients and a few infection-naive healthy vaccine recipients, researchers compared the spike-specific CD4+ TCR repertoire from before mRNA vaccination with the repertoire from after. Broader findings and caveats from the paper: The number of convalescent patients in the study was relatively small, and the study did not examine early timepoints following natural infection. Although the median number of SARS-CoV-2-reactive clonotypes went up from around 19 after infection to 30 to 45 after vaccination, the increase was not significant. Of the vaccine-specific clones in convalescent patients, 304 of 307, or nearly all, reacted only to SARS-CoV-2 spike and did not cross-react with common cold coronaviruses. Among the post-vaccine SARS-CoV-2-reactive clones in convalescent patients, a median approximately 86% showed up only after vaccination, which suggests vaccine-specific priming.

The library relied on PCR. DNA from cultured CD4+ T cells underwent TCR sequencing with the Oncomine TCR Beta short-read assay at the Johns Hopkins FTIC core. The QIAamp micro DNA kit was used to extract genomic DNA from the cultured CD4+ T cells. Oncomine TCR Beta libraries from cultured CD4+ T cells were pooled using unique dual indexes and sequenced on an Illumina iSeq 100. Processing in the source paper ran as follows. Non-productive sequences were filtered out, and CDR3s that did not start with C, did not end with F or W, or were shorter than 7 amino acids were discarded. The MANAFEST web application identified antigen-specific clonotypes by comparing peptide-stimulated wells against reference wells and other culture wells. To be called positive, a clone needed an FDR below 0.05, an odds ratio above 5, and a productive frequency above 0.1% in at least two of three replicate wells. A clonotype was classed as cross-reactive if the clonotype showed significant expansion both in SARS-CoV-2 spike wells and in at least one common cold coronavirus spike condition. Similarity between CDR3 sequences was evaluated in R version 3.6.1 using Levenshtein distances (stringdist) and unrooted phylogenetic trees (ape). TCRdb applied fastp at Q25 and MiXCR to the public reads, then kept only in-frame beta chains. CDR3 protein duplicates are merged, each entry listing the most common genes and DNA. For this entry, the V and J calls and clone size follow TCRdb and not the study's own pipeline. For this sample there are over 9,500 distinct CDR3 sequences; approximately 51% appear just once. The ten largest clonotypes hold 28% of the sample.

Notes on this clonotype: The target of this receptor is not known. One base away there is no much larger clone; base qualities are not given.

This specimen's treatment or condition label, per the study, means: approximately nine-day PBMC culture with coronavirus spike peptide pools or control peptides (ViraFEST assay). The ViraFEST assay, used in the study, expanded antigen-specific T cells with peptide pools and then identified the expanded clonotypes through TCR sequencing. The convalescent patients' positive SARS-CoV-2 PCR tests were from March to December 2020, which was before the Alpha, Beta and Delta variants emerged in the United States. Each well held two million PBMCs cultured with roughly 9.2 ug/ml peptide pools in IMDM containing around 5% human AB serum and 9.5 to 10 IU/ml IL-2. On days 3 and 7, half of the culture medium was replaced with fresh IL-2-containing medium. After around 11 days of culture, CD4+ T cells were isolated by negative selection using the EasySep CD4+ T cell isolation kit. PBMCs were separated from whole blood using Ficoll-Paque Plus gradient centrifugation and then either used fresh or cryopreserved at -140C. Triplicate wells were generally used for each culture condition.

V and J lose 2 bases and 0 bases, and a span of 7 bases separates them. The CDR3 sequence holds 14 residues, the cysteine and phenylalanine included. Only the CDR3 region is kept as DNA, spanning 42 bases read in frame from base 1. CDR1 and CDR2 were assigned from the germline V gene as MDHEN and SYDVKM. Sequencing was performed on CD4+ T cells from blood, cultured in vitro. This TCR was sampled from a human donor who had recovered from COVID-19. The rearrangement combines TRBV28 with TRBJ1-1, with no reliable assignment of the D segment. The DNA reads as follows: TGTGCCAGCAGTTTAGAAGCGGTGAACACTGAAGCTTTCTTT. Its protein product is CASSLEAVNTEAFF.